The entry below describes one T cell receptor beta chain. Antigen unknown. With the 5' RACE reads reprocessed, TCRdb shows one record per CDR3 protein and no DNA. This sample's table has more than 120,000 distinct CDR3 sequences. This sample was included in a study of monozygotic twins with inflammatory bowel disease. Study-wide findings and caveats: The sharing of clonotypes with others was lower in IBD patients than in healthy twins, especially with disease activity.

The receptor comes from a human donor with ulcerative colitis or Crohn's disease, or a healthy co-twin of an affected twin (not recorded which). Sample: blood.

The CDR3 reads CASSAQGNYGYTF. V usage is TRBV5-1 and J usage is TRBJ1-2; TCRdb calls TRBD1, which cannot be checked without DNA. The germline CDR1 and CDR2 sequences are SGHRS and YFSETQ. The CDR3 runs 13 residues.